Listed here are 21 T cell receptor beta chains from one sample, sequenced in a study of blood T cells in healthy people across ages. A second roughly 7 to 11 cycle PCR used barcoded and J-beta primers. Each CDR3 protein gets one entry after TCRdb re-called the 5' RACE reads with MiXCR. The sample lists 1.5 million or so distinct CDR3 sequences, less than 45% occurring once. The sequencing input was blood. Receptors were obtained from a woman under 30 in good health.

The chain carries TRBV27 and TRBJ2-7, with TRBD1 matching 10 bases. CDR3 length: 15 residues. V trimming: 0 bases; J trimming: 4 bases; junction bases outside the gene matches: 3. Per the germline V gene, CDR1 is MNHEY and CDR2 is SMNVEV (reference sequence). The CDR3 nucleotides read TGTGCCAGCAGTTTATCAGGACAGGGGGATTACGAGCAGTACTTC. Its protein is CASSLSGQGDYEQYF.

This clonotype was seen ten or more times. The V and J genes are TRBV6-6 and TRBJ1-2, with 7 nucleotides matching TRBD1. Trimming at V came to 8 bases and at J to 6 bases, leaving 9 bases not matched to a gene. Germline V gene data show CDR1 as MNHNY and CDR2 as SVGAGI (reference sequence). The CDR3 is 13 residues long. CDR3 protein: CASLGQVMNGYTF. The CDR3 nucleotides read TGTGCCAGCCTAGGACAGGTGATGAATGGCTACACCTTC.

Details on this clonotype: Sequence at one end of the junction differs from germline and may be a read error. V gene TRBV4-3 combines with J gene TRBJ2-3, with a possible D match to TRBD1 (6 bases). CDR1 and CDR2 from the germline V gene are LGHNA and YSLEER. The CDR3 contains 15 residues. The chain's CDR3 is CTSSQWDTDTDTQYF. The CDR3 region has the DNA TGCACCAGCAGCCAATGGGACACTGACACAGATACGCAGTATTTT.

V usage is TRBV6-5 and J usage is TRBJ1-2; TRBD1 matches 8 bases. V gave up 5 bases and J gave up 7 bases; unmatched junction bases: 9. The CDR3 runs to 14 residues. The germline gives CDR1 MNHEY, CDR2 SVGAGI. The CDR3 DNA sequence: TGTGCCAGCAGTAGGGACAGGATAGAGGGTGGCTACACCTTC. It specifies CASSRDRIEGGYTF.

This clonotype was seen a few times. The rearrangement uses TRBV4-3 and TRBJ2-3, with 8 bases fitting TRBD1. The V segment lost 2 bases and the J segment 3 bases; nucleotides outside the gene matches: 10. The CDR3 has 17 residues. Germline V gene sequence: CDR1 LGHNA, CDR2 YSLEER. DNA of the CDR3: TGCGCCAGCAGCCAACAGGACAGGGCTTTGTATACAGATACGCAGTATTTT. Residues: CASSQQDRALYTDTQYF.

The rearrangement uses TRBV27 and TRBJ2-3, with 10 bases identical to TRBD2. With V trimmed by 0 bases and J by 8 bases, 11 bases remained unmatched. The CDR3 is 17 amino acids. Germline assignment: CDR1 MNHEY and CDR2 SMNVEV (reference sequence). The CDR3 here is CASSLSRASGRRGTQYF. DNA of the CDR3: TGTGCCAGCAGTTTATCCCGGGCTAGCGGGAGAAGGGGTACGCAGTATTTT.

The chain is built from TRBV27 and TRBJ2-1; 12 positions agree with TRBD2. With V trimmed by 7 bases and J by 4 bases, 8 bases remained unmatched. This CDR3 is built from 16 residues. Germline lookup yields CDR1 MNHEY and CDR2 SMNVEV (reference sequence). The chain's CDR3 is CASTSRTSGNYNEQFF. The CDR3 DNA follows: TGTGCCAGCACCTCCCGGACTAGCGGGAATTACAATGAGCAGTTCTTC.

This clonotype was detected only a few times. This chain links TRBV4-1 with TRBJ1-5, with unresolved D. V lost 2 bases and J 5 bases, leaving 13 bases between the germline ends. This CDR3 contains 15 residues. Germline V gene sequence: CDR1 MGHRA, CDR2 YSYEKL. CDR3 sequence reads: CASSQMDVGYQPQHF. The CDR3 bases are TGCGCCAGCAGCCAAATGGACGTCGGATATCAGCCCCAGCATTTT.

A word on this clonotype: In this CDR3 the conserved last residue, phenylalanine or tryptophan, is missing, so a read error is likely. The chain uses TRBV11-2 and TRBJ2-7, with D hard to call. The better agreement between TRBJ2-5 and the DNA end casts doubt on the J call. Germline V gene data show CDR1 as SGHAT and CDR2 as FQNNGV. The CDR3 is made up of 13 amino acids. CDR3 region: CASRSDFKETQYS. For the CDR3, the DNA is TGTGCCAGCAGGAGCGATTTTAAAGAGACCCAGTACTCC.

The V and J genes are TRBV27 and TRBJ2-7, with TRBD1 identical over 10 bases. V lost 2 bases and J lost 7; bases outside the gene matches: 8. The CDR3 extends over 15 amino acids. CDR1 MNHEY and CDR2 SMNVEV come from the germline V gene (reference sequence). The CDR3 region has the DNA TGTGCCAGCAGTTTAGGGGTAGGGACAGGGGAGGAGCAGTACTTC. Protein: CASSLGVGTGEEQYF.

The V and J genes are TRBV29-1 and TRBJ1-2; 7 bases align to TRBD1. J was trimmed by 0 bases and V by 4 bases; bases with no gene match: 8. CDR1 and CDR2 (germline): SQVTM, ANQGSEA. This CDR3 spans 15 amino acids. CDR3: CSVGGGQSTNYGYTF. CDR3 nucleotide sequence: TGCAGCGTTGGGGGGGGACAGTCTACTAACTATGGCTACACCTTC.

Worth noting for this clonotype: The junction shows a germline mismatch at one end, possibly a read error. The chain couples TRBV7-7 to TRBJ2-2; TRBD1 aligns across 8 bases. Germline assignment: CDR1 SSHAT and CDR2 FNYEAQ (reference sequence). There are 16 residues in the CDR3. The CDR3 loop reads CASSLALRTGTGELFF. The CDR3 DNA reads as TGTGCTAGCAGCTTAGCGTTAAGGACAGGGACCGGGGAGCTGTTTTTT.

This chain joins TRBV2 and TRBJ2-3; D is unclear. The germline V gene encodes CDR1 SNHLY and CDR2 FYNNEI. V lost 1 base to trimming and J lost 3 bases, with 8 bases between them. This CDR3 has 14 amino acids. The CDR3 sequence is CASSEGRFTDTQYF. DNA for the CDR3: TGTGCCAGCAGTGAAGGTCGCTTTACAGATACGCAGTATTTT. The whole variable domain, remainder taken from reference TRBV2 and TRBJ2-3, is EPEVTQTPSHQVTQMGQEVILRCVPISNHLYFYWYRQILGQKVEFLVSFYNNEISEKSEIFDDQFSVERPDGSNFTLKIRSTKLEDSAMYFCASSEGRFTDTQYFGPGTRLTVL.

The chain couples TRBV7-2 to TRBJ2-7; D uncertain. The V gene lost 8 bases and the J gene lost 5 bases, with 16 bases spanning the gap. Per germline, CDR1 SGHTA and CDR2 FQGNSA. The CDR3 length is 13 residues. In nucleotides, the CDR3 is TGTGCCAGCGGACCGGGCGTCATCCACGAGCAGTACTTC. Encoded protein: CASGPGVIHEQYF. Full variable domain (remainder filled in from reference TRBV7-2 and TRBJ2-7): GAGVSQSPSNKVTEKGKDVELRCDPISGHTALYWYRQSLGQGLEFLIYFQGNSAPDKSGLPSDRFSAERTGGSVSTLTIQRTQQEDSAVYLCASGPGVIHEQYFGPGTRLTVT.

In this sample, this clonotype turned up a few times. The chain couples TRBV24-1 to TRBJ2-3; 10 bases match TRBD2. V was clipped by 4 bases and J by 4 bases; unmatched bases: 7. CDR3 size: 16 residues. Germline V gene data show CDR1 as KGHDR and CDR2 as SFDVKD. CDR3 sequence (DNA): TGTGCCACCAGTGACCCCTCCAGCGGGGGGGCAGATACGCAGTATTTT. This codes for CATSDPSSGGADTQYF.

This clonotype showed up just a few times. The CDR3 sequence is CASSVAGDDTQYF. The CDR3 nucleotides are TGTGCCAGCAGCGTAGCGGGGGACGATACGCAGTATTTT. This sequence joins TRBV9 and TRBJ2-3; a possible D gene is TRBD2 (6 bases). The V end was cut by 0 bases, the J end by 6 bases, with 8 bases between. CDR3 length equals 13 residues. Germline-derived CDR1 and CDR2 are SGDLS and YYNGEE.

In its sample, this clonotype was seen a few times. This chain connects TRBV28 to TRBJ2-3; 15 nucleotides agree with TRBD2. Germline V CDR1 and CDR2: MDHEN, SYDVKM. This CDR3 contains 15 residues. J gave up 6 bases and V 7 bases, and 5 bases lay outside the gene matches. CDR3 amino acids: CASTGTSGRWDTQYF. The CDR3 DNA is TGTGCCAGCACCGGGACTAGCGGGAGGTGGGATACGCAGTATTTT.

The V and J genes are TRBV6-5 and TRBJ2-7, with D maybe TRBD2 (6 bases). The CDR3 totals 13 residues. Germline values: CDR1 MNHEY, CDR2 SVGAGI. Trimming pared 8 bases from V and 3 bases from J, leaving 14 bases between. The CDR3 loop reads CASAISGVYEQYF. Here the CDR3 DNA reads TGTGCCAGCGCGATTAGCGGAGTCTACGAGCAGTACTTC.

This chain links TRBV28 with TRBJ1-6; unclear D gene. Looked up from germline, CDR1 is MDHEN and CDR2 is SYDVKM. This CDR3 has 13 amino acids. V was cut by 10 bases and J by 3 bases, with 10 bases left in between. The CDR3 DNA reads as TGTGCCACCGGTGTTAACTATAATTCACCCCTCCACTTT. Its translation: CATGVNYNSPLHF.

The V call is TRBV27, the J call TRBJ1-1; 9 bases align to TRBD1. The CDR3 extends over 15 amino acids. CDR1 and CDR2 from the germline V gene are MNHEY and SMNVEV (reference sequence). Unmatched junction bases numbered 11, after V lost 5 bases and J lost 7 bases. The CDR3 region is CASSGGQGHPLEAFF. In DNA form, the CDR3 reads TGTGCCAGCAGTGGGGGACAGGGCCATCCCCTTGAAGCTTTCTTT.

The chain combines TRBV20-1 with TRBJ2-1, with unresolved D. V lost 2 bases to trimming and J lost 3 bases, with 5 bases between them. Germline V gene data show CDR1 as DFQATT and CDR2 as SNEGSKA (reference sequence). The CDR3 spans 12 residues. CDR3 nucleotide sequence: TGCAGTGCTAGAAGCTACTACAATGAGCAGTTCTTC. Its translation: CSARSYYNEQFF.